This T cell receptor (beta chain) was recorded in a study of beta chain features in type 1 diabetes. Broader study findings: Patients and controls would share equally any PCR tilt toward shorter templates. Among all four CD4+ subsets, Type 1 diabetes patients had TCRB CDR3s that were moderately but significantly shorter. For cells with high TCR expression, cDNA sequencing could yield over-representation.

This clone was detected a few times. Its antigen is not identified. Every bit of the isolated RNA underwent reverse transcription, so sequencing read expressed TCRB transcripts. Produced via immunoSEQ multiplex PCR; TCRdb's table is partial and in-frame only. The repertoire holds around 280,000 clones, with under 8.5% as singletons. There are 15 residues in the CDR3. Unmatched junction bases numbered 7, after V lost 5 bases and J lost 7 bases. Germline CDR1 SGHAT, CDR2 FQNNGV. The chain combines TRBV11-2 with TRBJ2-7; 14 positions match TRBD2. Sequencing was performed on central memory CD4+ T cells from blood. The clonotype comes from a woman between 18 and 29 years old in good health. The CDR3 bases are TGTGCCAGCAGCGTAGGACTAGCGGGGGGTGTTGAGCAGTACGTC. It yields the protein CASSVGLAGGVEQYV.